Listed here is a single T cell receptor beta chain. Its antigen is unknown. This may come from a read error, since a much larger clone is one base off. The data belong to a study of tumor-infiltrating lymphocytes in primary liver carcinoma. Study overall: Men and women, 30 to 69 years of age, made up the patients. Recorded tumor stage was T1-T3 N0M0, with diameters of roughly 4 to 10 cm. Study findings and constraints: Tumors significantly exceeded blood in top-250-clone fraction (p = 0.039). Pairs of tumor regions overlapped more than tumor-adjacent and tumor-blood pairs did.

The CDR3 totals 12 residues. CDR1 is WSHSY and CDR2 is SAAADI in the germline V gene. Researchers generated TCR beta cDNA from roughly 510 ng of total RNA, relying on a constant-region primer. Nested multiplex PCR, run for three rounds with slightly modified ARM-PCR, yielded TCR beta libraries. Both of the initial two PCR rounds ran for about 9 cycles and employed TRBV1-TRBV30 forward primers alongside a C-beta reverse primer. TCRdb itself ran the multiplex PCR reads through MiXCR, one entry per CDR3 protein. The sample gives almost 200,000 distinct CDR3 sequences, roughly 61% of which show up once; around 7.1% is in the top ten. Germline DNA was extracted too, while blood RNA derived from unsorted whole blood.

The TCR sequence derives from a woman in her sixties or seventies with primary liver carcinoma and hepatitis B virus infection. The V gene is TRBV10-2, the J gene TRBJ2-3; unclear D gene. The source material was peripheral blood. The CDR3 loop is CDSNEATDTQYF. The CDR3, as DNA: TGCGACAGCAACGAGGCAACAGATACGCAGTATTTT.